A selection of T cell receptor beta chains follows, all from one sample in a study of PD-L1 blockade in urothelial cancer. The repertoire was sequenced with immunoSEQ multiplex PCR; TCRdb's copy has only in-frame clones and lacks some. Among 50,000 or so clones listed, roughly 77% were seen once. The sample was PBMCs, taken around atezolizumab (anti-PD-L1) treatment. The receptors were gathered from an older man with urothelial cancer. The conserved cysteine and the conserved F or W are not part of the CDR3 here.

TRBV30	TRBJ2-1	AWSTSPFGVAGAYNEQF
TRBV28	TRBJ1-2	ASSLYGMGRGTDYT
TRBV19	TRBJ1-5	ASSMVGDSSNQPQH
TRBV18	TRBJ2-3	ASSPRGLAGGPDTQY
TRBV7-2	TRBJ1-1	ASSHVTGDEAF
TRBV30	TRBJ2-1	AWIPGLSYNEQF
TRBV11-3	TRBJ2-4	ASSPRTVQKNIQY
TRBV18	TRBJ2-7	ASSPLGTGGVYEQY
TRBV18	TRBJ2-5	ASSAGPPQETQY
TRBV7-8	TRBJ1-2	ASSLAAQGEDGYT
TRBV9	TRBJ2-3	ASSVEGGDSLSTDTQY
TRBV5-4	TRBJ2-3	ASTESIGRLADTQY
TRBV5-4	TRBJ2-5	ASSPGRQGAFATQY
TRBV15	TRBJ1-1	ATSREIGEKGDRF
TRBV5-4	TRBJ2-2	ASSGLNKKGYESTGELF
TRBV29-1	TRBJ2-7	SVVGGSPYEQY
TRBV7-2	TRBJ1-2	ASSLRNYGYT
TRBV6-1	TRBJ2-1	ASSEQGIAGDKQF
TRBV6-1	TRBJ2-1	ASRKDSHEQF
TRBV7-2	TRBJ2-7	ASSFQTGPSYEQY
TRBV4-1	TRBJ2-3	ASSQGDRPTDTQY
TRBV4-1	TRBJ2-1	ASSQSLTTEGSGPYNEQF
TRBV9	TRBJ2-3	ASSARTSGNEY
TRBV30	TRBJ2-1	AWRRQGADEQF
TRBV12-5	TRBJ2-7	ASGLVLAGQY
TRBV14	TRBJ1-4	ASSQLSGTGGEKLF
TRBV6-1	TRBJ2-7	ASSPRGQGYEQY
TRBV7-9	TRBJ2-1	ASSHRIGTSGSRGEQF
TRBV28	TRBJ2-7	ASNLALASSYEQY
TRBV6-1	TRBJ1-2	ASSEVGAGANYGYT
TRBV7-9	TRBJ1-5	ASSPGEYQPQH
TRBV28	TRBJ2-7	ASSPAKAGGPEQY
TRBV7-8	TRBJ1-5	ASSLVGVRQPQH
TRBV12-5	TRBJ1-6	ASGRGFNSPLH
TRBV7-9	TRBJ2-5	ASSLSGRAGETQY
TRBV29-1	TRBJ2-1	SVEGPGRDYEQF
TRBV7-3	TRBJ2-2	ASSLISGRPGTGELF
TRBV11-3	TRBJ2-1	ASSLGVAGEVFDEQF
TRBV9	TRBJ2-7	ASSVEVDQQGTGYEQY
TRBV2	TRBJ1-1	ASSSHRGTNTEAF
TRBV19	TRBJ1-1	ASSRTGVSTEAF
TRBV5-4	TRBJ2-3	ASSFGGNTQY